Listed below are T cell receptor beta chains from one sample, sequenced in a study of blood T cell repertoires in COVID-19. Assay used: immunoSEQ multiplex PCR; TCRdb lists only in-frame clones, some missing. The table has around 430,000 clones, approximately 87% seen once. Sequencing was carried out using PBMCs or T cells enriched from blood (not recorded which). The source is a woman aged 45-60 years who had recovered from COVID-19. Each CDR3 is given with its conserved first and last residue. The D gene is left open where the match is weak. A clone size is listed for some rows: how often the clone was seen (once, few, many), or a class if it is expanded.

CDR3 DNA: TGTGCCAGCAGCCGCCTGTGGGGCAGCCAGAACACTGAAGCTTTCTTT
CDR3 protein: CASSRLWGSQNTEAFF
V gene: TRBV7-9
J gene: TRBJ1-1
D gene: NA
clone size: NA

CDR3 DNA: TGTGCCAGCAGCCAAGACAGGGGGTACACTGAAGCTTTCTTT
CDR3 protein: CASSQDRGYTEAFF
V gene: TRBV14
J gene: TRBJ1-1
D gene: TRBD1
clone size: NA

CDR3 DNA: TGTGCCAGCAGCTTAGGTTTATCAGAGACCCAGTACTTC
CDR3 protein: CASSLGLSETQYF
V gene: TRBV7-8
J gene: TRBJ2-5
D gene: NA
clone size: NA

CDR3 DNA: TGTGCCACCAGCAGAGATACGACAGGCAATCAGCCCCAGCATTTT
CDR3 protein: CATSRDTTGNQPQHF
V gene: TRBV15
J gene: TRBJ1-5
D gene: NA
clone size: NA

CDR3 DNA: TGCAGTGCCCAGGGGACGTACGAGCAGTACTTC
CDR3 protein: CSAQGTYEQYF
V gene: TRBV20-1
J gene: TRBJ2-7
D gene: NA
clone size: NA

CDR3 DNA: TGTGCCAGCAGCCTCGGGGAAGAGACCCAGTACTTC
CDR3 protein: CASSLGEETQYF
V gene: TRBV7-8
J gene: TRBJ2-5
D gene: NA
clone size: NA

CDR3 DNA: TGTGCCAGCAACATCCTACAGGGTTATTCACCCCTCCACTTT
CDR3 protein: CASNILQGYSPLHF
V gene: TRBV7-2
J gene: TRBJ1-6
D gene: NA
clone size: NA

CDR3 DNA: TGTGCAGCAGAGGCTAGCGGGTCCCACGAGCAGTACTTC
CDR3 protein: CAAEASGSHEQYF
V gene: TRBV7-9
J gene: TRBJ2-7
D gene: TRBD2
clone size: NA

CDR3 DNA: TGTGCCAGCAGCTCGGAACAACAGAGACAGAATGGCTACACCTTC
CDR3 protein: CASSSEQQRQNGYTF
V gene: TRBV11-2
J gene: TRBJ1-2
D gene: NA
clone size: NA

CDR3 DNA: TGTGCCTGGAGTGTACTGTCGGGGGTTGGGATTTCACCCCTCCACTTT
CDR3 protein: CAWSVLSGVGISPLHF
V gene: TRBV30
J gene: TRBJ1-6
D gene: NA
clone size: NA

CDR3 DNA: TGTGCCAGCAGCAAGCGGGGAGGGACAGATACGCAGTATTTT
CDR3 protein: CASSKRGGTDTQYF
V gene: TRBV3-1/TRBV3-2
J gene: TRBJ2-3
D gene: TRBD2
clone size: NA

CDR3 DNA: TGTGCCAGCAGCAAAAGGTGTACAGCTCCGTACAATGAGCAGTTCTTC
CDR3 protein: CASSKRCTAPYNEQFF
V gene: TRBV21-1
J gene: TRBJ2-1
D gene: NA
clone size: NA

CDR3 DNA: TGTGCCAGCAGTTCCCTTACGGGGGGCAGGAGCAATCAGCCCCAGCATTTT
CDR3 protein: CASSSLTGGRSNQPQHF
V gene: TRBV27
J gene: TRBJ1-5
D gene: NA
clone size: once

CDR3 DNA: TGCAGCGCCTACCTTCCCGAAAGGGGCACTGAAGCTTTCTTT
CDR3 protein: CSAYLPERGTEAFF
V gene: TRBV29-1
J gene: TRBJ1-1
D gene: NA
clone size: NA

CDR3 DNA: TGTGCCAGCAGCCAAACCATCGGACAGTACAATGAGCAGTTCTTC
CDR3 protein: CASSQTIGQYNEQFF
V gene: TRBV3-1/TRBV3-2
J gene: TRBJ2-1
D gene: NA
clone size: NA

CDR3 DNA: TGTGCCAGCAGACGATATCCCGCAGGGGCGTTTCTGGACGAGCAGTACTTC
CDR3 protein: CASRRYPAGAFLDEQYF
V gene: TRBV6-6
J gene: TRBJ2-7
D gene: NA
clone size: few

CDR3 DNA: TGCGCCAGCAGCCATCAACAGGATTATCAGCCCCAGCATTTT
CDR3 protein: CASSHQQDYQPQHF
V gene: TRBV4-1
J gene: TRBJ1-5
D gene: NA
clone size: NA

CDR3 DNA: TGTGCCAGCAGCCCGACCGGGACTAGCGGGGGGGCCGGTTTCTTC
CDR3 protein: CASSPTGTSGGAGFF
V gene: TRBV3-1/TRBV3-2
J gene: TRBJ2-1
D gene: TRBD2
clone size: NA

CDR3 DNA: TGTGCCAGCAAATTAGGTCCAGGGTACAATCAGCCCCAGCATTTT
CDR3 protein: CASKLGPGYNQPQHF
V gene: TRBV10-3
J gene: TRBJ1-5
D gene: NA
clone size: once